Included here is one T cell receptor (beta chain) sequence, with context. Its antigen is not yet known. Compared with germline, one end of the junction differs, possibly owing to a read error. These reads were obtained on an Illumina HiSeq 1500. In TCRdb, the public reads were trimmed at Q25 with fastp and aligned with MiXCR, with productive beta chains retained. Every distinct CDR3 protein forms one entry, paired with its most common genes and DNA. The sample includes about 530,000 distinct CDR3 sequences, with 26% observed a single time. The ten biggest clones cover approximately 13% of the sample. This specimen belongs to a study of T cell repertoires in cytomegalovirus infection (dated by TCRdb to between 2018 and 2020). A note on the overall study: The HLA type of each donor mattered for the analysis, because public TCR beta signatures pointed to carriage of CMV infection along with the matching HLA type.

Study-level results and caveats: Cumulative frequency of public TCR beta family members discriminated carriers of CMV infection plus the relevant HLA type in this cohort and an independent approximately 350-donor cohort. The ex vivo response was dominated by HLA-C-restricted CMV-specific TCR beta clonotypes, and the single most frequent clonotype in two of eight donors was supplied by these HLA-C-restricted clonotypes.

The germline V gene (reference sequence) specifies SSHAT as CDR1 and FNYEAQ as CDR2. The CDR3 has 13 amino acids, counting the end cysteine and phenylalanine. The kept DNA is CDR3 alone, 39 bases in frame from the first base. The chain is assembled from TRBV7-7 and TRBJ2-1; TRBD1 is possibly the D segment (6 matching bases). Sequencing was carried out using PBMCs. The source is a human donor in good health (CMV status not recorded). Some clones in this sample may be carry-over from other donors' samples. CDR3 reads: CASSLAKGDEQFF. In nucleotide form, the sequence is TGTGCTAGCAGCTTAGCGAAGGGGGATGAGCAGTTCTTC.